This TCR beta chain was sequenced for a study of blood T cell repertoires in COVID-19. As for the study in general: Sources were T cells, B-cell-depleted T cells, or PBMCs; the material itself was cDNA or gDNA.

Note on this clone: Additional DNA sequences in this sample encode the identical CDR3.

The CDR3 runs 13 residues. The V and J ends lost 4 bases and 2 bases respectively, with 8 bases between them. Using immunoSEQ multiplex PCR, the repertoire was profiled, and TCRdb retains in-frame clones only, with some absent. The sample carries around 200,000 clones, 85% to 90% recorded once. This clonotype was obtained from a woman between 18 and 29 years old who had recovered from COVID-19. The chain is built from TRBV12-3 or TRBV12-4 and TRBJ1-1; D unresolved. Sequencing was carried out using peripheral blood. The CDR3 region has the DNA TGTGCCAGCAGTTCCGGAGGAAACACTGAAGCTTTCTTT. The encoded protein is CASSSGGNTEAFF.